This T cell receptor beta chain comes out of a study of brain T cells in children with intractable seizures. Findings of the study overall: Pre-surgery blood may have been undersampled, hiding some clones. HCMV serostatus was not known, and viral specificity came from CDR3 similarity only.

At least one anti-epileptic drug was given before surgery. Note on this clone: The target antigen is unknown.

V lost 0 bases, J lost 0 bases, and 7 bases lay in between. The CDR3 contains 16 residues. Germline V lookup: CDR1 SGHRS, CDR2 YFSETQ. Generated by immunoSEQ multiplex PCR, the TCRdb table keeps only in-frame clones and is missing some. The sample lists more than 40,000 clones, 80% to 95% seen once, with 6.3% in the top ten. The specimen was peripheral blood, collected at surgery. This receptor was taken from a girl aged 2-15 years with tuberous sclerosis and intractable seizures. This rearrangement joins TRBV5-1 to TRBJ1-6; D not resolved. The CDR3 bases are TGCGCCAGCAGCTTGGAGCAGGCCTCCTATAATTCACCCCTCCACTTT. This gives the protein CASSLEQASYNSPLHF.